These 24 T cell receptor beta chains were sequenced from one sample in a study of blood T cell repertoires in COVID-19. TCRdb's copy holds only in-frame clones and misses some; the assay was immunoSEQ multiplex PCR. The data show 55,000 to 80,000 clones, roughly 80% seen once. What was sequenced was peripheral blood. The receptors were gathered from a man between 65 and 85 years old with acute or convalescent COVID-19.

The CDR3 sequence: CASIWWGGTQPQHF. CDR3 nucleotides: TGTGCCAGTATATGGTGGGGGGGCACTCAGCCCCAGCATTTT. V usage is TRBV28 and J usage is TRBJ1-5; D possibly corresponds to TRBD1 (6 bases). Germline-derived CDR1 and CDR2 are MDHEN and SYDVKM. V was cut by 9 bases and J by 6 bases, with 18 bases left in between. The CDR3 extends over 14 amino acids.

The V and J genes are TRBV9 and TRBJ1-4, with D unclear. The CDR3 has 15 residues. CDR1 and CDR2 (germline): SGDLS, YYNGEE. Trimming left V 8 bases short and J 0 bases short, with 14 bases between. The CDR3 bases are TGTGCCAGTGGGCTTGGGCCTCCAACTAATGAAAAACTGTTTTTT. It specifies CASGLGPPTNEKLFF.

In its sample, this clone was seen a few times. The V gene is TRBV7-3, the J gene TRBJ2-5; tentative D call: TRBD2 (6 bases). V lost 2 bases and J lost 1, with 14 bases in between. CDR3 length: 16 residues. Germline V gene sequence: CDR1 SGHTA, CDR2 FQGTGA. DNA for the CDR3: TGTGCCAGCAGCTTACGTCCCGGGACTTTCCAAGAGACCCAGTACTTC. Protein product: CASSLRPGTFQETQYF.

The V call is TRBV7-2, the J call TRBJ2-7, with D unresolved. Trimming took 0 bases from V and 3 from J, leaving 6 bases between them. The CDR3 is 13 residues long. Germline loops: CDR1 SGHTA, CDR2 FQGNSA. In DNA, the CDR3 is TGTGCCAGCAGCTTAGCCCCAAACTACGAGCAGTACTTC. It is translated as CASSLAPNYEQYF.

V usage is TRBV28 and J usage is TRBJ1-2; D perhaps matches TRBD1 (6 bases). The CDR3 runs to 15 residues. From germline, CDR1 is MDHEN and CDR2 SYDVKM. With 7 bases removed from V and 4 bases from J, the gap between germline ends came to 19 bases. CDR3 protein: CASTMGAEGSYGYTF. The CDR3 nucleotides are TGTGCCAGCACCATGGGGGCCGAGGGATCCTATGGCTACACCTTC.

The chain couples TRBV18 to TRBJ1-1; maybe TRBD1 (5 bases). This CDR3 has 14 residues. The germline CDR1 and CDR2 sequences are KGHSH and LQKENI. V was trimmed by 2 bases and J by 3 bases, leaving 10 bases between them. The CDR3 sequence: CASSPRQGYTEAFF. The DNA of the CDR3 is TGTGCCAGCTCACCAAGGCAGGGCTACACTGAAGCTTTCTTT.

This rearrangement joins TRBV6-2 or TRBV6-3 to TRBJ1-5; no reliable D call. The CDR3 totals 14 residues. The V gene's germline CDR1 is MNHEY and CDR2 SVGEGT. The V and J ends lost 2 bases and 3 bases respectively, with 8 bases between them. The CDR3 here is CASSYTRINQPQHF. The CDR3 bases are TGTGCCAGCAGTTACACTAGGATCAATCAGCCCCAGCATTTT.

The gene calls are TRBV7-9 and TRBJ2-2; D gene ambiguous. V lost 1 base and J 2 bases, leaving 11 bases between the germline ends. The CDR3 is 16 residues long. Per germline, CDR1 SEHNR and CDR2 FQNEAQ (reference sequence). The CDR3: CASSLVVASNTGELFF. In nucleotides, the CDR3 is TGTGCCAGCAGCTTAGTAGTAGCTTCAAACACCGGGGAGCTGTTTTTT.

This clone has only a few counts. The genes are TRBV2 and TRBJ2-1, with TRBD2 identical over 12 bases. V lost 10 bases and J lost 8; bases outside the gene matches: 18. CDR1 is SNHLY and CDR2 is FYNNEI in the germline V gene. This CDR3 comprises 17 residues. This CDR3 reads CATSRGLAGTGVDEQFF. The DNA of the CDR3 is TGTGCCACCAGCAGAGGACTAGCGGGAACAGGCGTAGATGAGCAGTTCTTC.

The CDR3 spells CASSLSGGGSPLHF. For the CDR3, the DNA is TGTGCCAGCAGCCTATCAGGGGGAGGTTCACCCCTCCACTTT. The chain carries TRBV9 and TRBJ1-6, with TRBD1 identical over 7 bases. The CDR3 is 14 amino acids. V dropped 4 bases and J dropped 9; count of bases not matched to a gene: 7. Germline CDR1 SGDLS, CDR2 YYNGEE.

The chain uses TRBV7-2 and TRBJ1-2, with 10 bases fitting TRBD1. CDR3 length equals 13 residues. Germline CDR1 reads SGHTA; CDR2 reads FQGNSA. Trimming at V came to 3 bases and at J to 10 bases, leaving 5 bases not matched to a gene. This CDR3 is CASSFGQGEDYTF. The CDR3 coding sequence is TGTGCCAGCAGCTTTGGACAGGGGGAAGACTACACCTTC. The complete variable domain, with remaining parts taken from reference TRBV7-2 and TRBJ1-2, reads GAGVSQSPSNKVTEKGKDVELRCDPISGHTALYWYRQSLGQGLEFLIYFQGNSAPDKSGLPSDRFSAERTGGSVSTLTIQRTQQEDSAVYLCASSFGQGEDYTFGSGTRLTVV.

This chain links TRBV10-3 with TRBJ2-1, with 7 nucleotides matching TRBD1. V was clipped by 4 bases and J by 8 bases; unmatched bases: 8. The CDR3 is 14 amino acids. Germline CDR1 ENHRY, CDR2 SYGVKD. In nucleotides, the CDR3 is TGTGCCATCAGTGGGGGACAGCTCGGGGATGAGCAGTTCTTC. As protein: CAISGGQLGDEQFF.

V and J are TRBV4-1 and TRBJ2-3, with a weak D call TRBD2 (5 bases). V lost 5 bases to trimming and J lost 0 bases, with 18 bases between them. CDR1 is MGHRA, CDR2 YSYEKL, per germline. The CDR3 totals 17 residues. The CDR3 nucleotides read TGCGCCAGCAGCTTACAGTATGGAGCGGATAGCACAGATACGCAGTATTTT. Amino acids: CASSLQYGADSTDTQYF.

CDR3 in amino acids: CAWSRGRSYNEQFF. As DNA, the CDR3 is TGTGCCTGGTCTCGCGGGAGGTCTTACAATGAGCAGTTCTTC. This sequence joins TRBV30 and TRBJ2-1; 8 nucleotides match TRBD2. From germline, CDR1 is GTSNPN and CDR2 SVGIG (reference sequence). The V segment lost 5 bases and the J segment 4 bases; nucleotides outside the gene matches: 7. This CDR3 comprises 14 residues.

A single count supports this clone. The rearrangement links TRBV6-5 to TRBJ1-4; TRBD1 aligns across 8 bases. The CDR3 is 15 residues long. V was pared by 2 bases and J by 8 bases, with 7 bases of the junction left unmatched. From germline, CDR1 is MNHEY and CDR2 SVGAGI. CDR3 residues: CASSYLGQEREKLFF. In nucleotides, the CDR3 is TGTGCCAGCAGTTACCTGGGACAGGAGAGGGAAAAACTGTTTTTT.

Many counts were recorded for this clone. The chain has TRBV7-9 and TRBJ1-1; possible D gene TRBD1, 5 bases. The CDR3 contains 15 residues. V shed 5 bases and J shed 4 bases, with 17 bases lying between them. Germline V gene sequence: CDR1 SEHNR, CDR2 FQNEAQ (reference sequence). The CDR3 nucleotides are TGTGCCAGCAGCCCGCGGGGCAGCGGGACCACTGAAGCTTTCTTT. Amino acid sequence: CASSPRGSGTTEAFF. The variable domain in full, completed from reference TRBV7-9 and TRBJ1-1, reads DTGVSQNPRHKITKRGQNVTFRCDPISEHNRLYWYRQTLGQGPEFLTYFQNEAQLEKSRLLSDRFSAERPKGSFSTLEIQRTEQGDSAMYLCASSPRGSGTTEAFFGQGTRLTVV.

The chain links TRBV6-5 to TRBJ1-1; maybe TRBD1 (6 bases). The germline CDR1 and CDR2 sequences are MNHEY and SVGAGI. V was trimmed by 5 bases and J by 1 base, leaving 14 bases between them. The CDR3 sequence is 15 residues long. The CDR3 nucleotides read TGTGCCAGCAGTACCCGACAGGTAACGAACACTGAAGCTTTCTTT. Protein product: CASSTRQVTNTEAFF.

The rearrangement links TRBV7-8 to TRBJ1-2; 9 positions match TRBD1. Looked up from germline, CDR1 is SGHVS and CDR2 is FQNEAQ. J gave up 7 bases and V 4 bases, and 19 bases lay outside the gene matches. CDR3 length: 18 amino acids. Here the CDR3 reads CASSSKAGTGSANAGYTF. The CDR3 region has the DNA TGTGCCAGCAGCTCAAAAGCAGGGACAGGGTCTGCCAATGCTGGCTACACCTTC. Supplemented by reference TRBV7-8 and TRBJ1-2, the full variable domain reads GAGVSQSPRYKVAKRGQDVALRCDPISGHVSLFWYQQALGQGPEFLTYFQNEAQLDKSGLPSDRFFAERPEGSVSTLKIQRTQQEDSAVYLCASSSKAGTGSANAGYTFGSGTRLTVV.

The chain joins TRBV6-5 to TRBJ1-3, with 11 bases lining up with TRBD1. Looked up from germline, CDR1 is MNHEY and CDR2 is SVGAGI. V lost 2 bases, J lost 7 bases, and 7 bases stayed unmatched. The CDR3 consists of 16 residues. In DNA, the CDR3 is TGTGCCAGCAGTTACCTTGGACAGGGGGCGCGGAACACCATATATTTT. Amino acids: CASSYLGQGARNTIYF.

The chain is built from TRBV28 and TRBJ2-7; 9 positions agree with TRBD2. V lost 6 bases and J lost 5; bases outside the gene matches: 8. The CDR3 extends over 14 amino acids. Per the germline V gene, CDR1 is MDHEN and CDR2 is SYDVKM. The CDR3 is CASSLLAGSDEQYF. The CDR3 DNA sequence: TGTGCCAGCAGCCTACTAGCGGGTTCGGACGAGCAGTACTTC.

The V gene is TRBV28, the J gene TRBJ2-5, with TRBD2 identical over 7 bases. V trimming: 6 bases; J trimming: 3 bases; junction bases outside the gene matches: 13. Looked up from germline, CDR1 is MDHEN and CDR2 is SYDVKM. This CDR3 is built from 16 residues. The CDR3 region has the DNA TGTGCCAGCAGCATCTTGGAGTCTAGCGGAAAAGAGACCCAGTACTTC. This codes for CASSILESSGKETQYF. The full variable domain, with the rest looked up from reference TRBV28 and TRBJ2-5, is DVKVTQSSRYLVKRTGEKVFLECVQDMDHENMFWYRQDPGLGLRLIYFSYDVKMKEKGDIPEGYSVSREKKERFSLILESASTNQTSMYLCASSILESSGKETQYFGPGTRLLVL.

This chain connects TRBV5-5 to TRBJ1-1; no clear D. The V gene's germline CDR1 is SGHKS and CDR2 YYEKEE (reference sequence). The CDR3 spans 12 residues. Trimming pared 3 bases from V and 2 bases from J, leaving 5 bases between. The CDR3 nucleotides are TGTGCCAGCAGCTCGGGTAACACTGAAGCTTTCTTT. Translated, it gives CASSSGNTEAFF.

This clone has just a few counts. The rearrangement links TRBV6-1 to TRBJ1-1; D is possibly TRBD1 (6 bases). Germline V gene lookup returns CDR1 MNHNS and CDR2 SASEGT. Trimming took 2 bases from V and 5 from J, leaving 12 bases between them. The CDR3 loop spans 14 amino acids. Here the CDR3 reads CASSEPFRGTEAFF. CDR3 bases: TGTGCCAGCAGTGAACCGTTCAGGGGAACTGAAGCTTTCTTT.

The chain has TRBV5-1 and TRBJ2-7, with 12 bases fitting TRBD1. From germline, CDR1 is SGHRS and CDR2 YFSETQ. This CDR3 contains 16 residues. With V trimmed by 3 bases and J by 3 bases, 7 bases remained unmatched. The CDR3 protein is CASSSTGQGAFYEQYF. The CDR3 DNA is TGCGCCAGCAGCTCCACGGGACAGGGGGCGTTCTACGAGCAGTACTTC.